This TCR beta chain was found in a study of blood T cell repertoires in COVID-19. This CDR3 has 10 amino acids. The V gene's germline CDR1 is DFQATT and CDR2 SNEGSKA (reference sequence). V shed 6 bases and J shed 5 bases, with 5 bases lying between them. Method: immunoSEQ multiplex PCR; TCRdb's copy keeps in-frame clones and lacks some. The sample includes roughly 42,000 clones, approximately 79% of them seen just once. Sequencing was done on a sample of peripheral blood. This chain links TRBV20-1 with TRBJ2-1; D uncertain. The receptor was derived from a woman of 80 years or more with acute or convalescent COVID-19. The CDR3 loop is CSALNNEQFF. CDR3 coding DNA: TGCAGTGCCCTAAACAATGAGCAGTTCTTC.